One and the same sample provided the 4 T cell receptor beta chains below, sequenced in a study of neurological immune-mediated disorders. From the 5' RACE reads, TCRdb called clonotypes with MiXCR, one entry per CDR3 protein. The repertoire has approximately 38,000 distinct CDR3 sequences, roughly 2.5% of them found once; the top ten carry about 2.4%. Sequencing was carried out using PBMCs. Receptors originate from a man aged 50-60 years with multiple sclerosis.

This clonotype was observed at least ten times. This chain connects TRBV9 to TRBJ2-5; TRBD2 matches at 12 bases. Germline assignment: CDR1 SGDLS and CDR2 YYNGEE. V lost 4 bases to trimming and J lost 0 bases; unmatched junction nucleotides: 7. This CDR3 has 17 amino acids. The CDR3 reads CASSSRLAGAYQETQYF. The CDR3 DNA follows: TGTGCCAGCAGCTCTCGACTAGCGGGGGCGTACCAAGAGACCCAGTACTTC.

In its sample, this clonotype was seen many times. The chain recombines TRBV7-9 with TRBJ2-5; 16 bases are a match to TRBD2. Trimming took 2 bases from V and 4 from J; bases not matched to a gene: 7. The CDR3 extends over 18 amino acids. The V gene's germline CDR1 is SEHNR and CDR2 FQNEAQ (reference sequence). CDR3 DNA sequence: TGTGCCAGCAGCTTACCGGGACTAGCGGGGGGGCCGGGAGAGACCCAGTACTTC. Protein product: CASSLPGLAGGPGETQYF.

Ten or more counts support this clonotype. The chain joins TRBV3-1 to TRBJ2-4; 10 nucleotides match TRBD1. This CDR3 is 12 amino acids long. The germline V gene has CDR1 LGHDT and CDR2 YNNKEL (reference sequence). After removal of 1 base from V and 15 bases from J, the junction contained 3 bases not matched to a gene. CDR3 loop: CASSQGTGGWYF. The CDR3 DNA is TGTGCCAGCAGCCAAGGGACAGGGGGTTGGTACTTC.

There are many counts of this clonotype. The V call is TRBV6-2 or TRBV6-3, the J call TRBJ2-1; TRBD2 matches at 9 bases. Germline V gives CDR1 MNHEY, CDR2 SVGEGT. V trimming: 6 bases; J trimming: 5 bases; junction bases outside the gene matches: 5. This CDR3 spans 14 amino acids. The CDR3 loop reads CASRPGLAHNEQFF. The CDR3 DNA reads TGTGCCAGCAGGCCGGGACTAGCTCACAATGAGCAGTTCTTC.